These 13 T cell receptor beta chains share one sample of origin, sequenced in a study of blood T cell repertoires in COVID-19. TCRdb's copy holds only in-frame clones and misses some; the assay was immunoSEQ multiplex PCR. This sample yields 390,000 or so clones, of which 70% to 90% are seen a single time; roughly 1.4% belongs to the top ten. The source material was peripheral blood. The receptors originated from a woman in her 30s with active or convalescent COVID-19.

The V call is TRBV5-4, the J call TRBJ1-1; D is ambiguous. The CDR3 is made up of 14 amino acids. Germline V CDR1 and CDR2: SGHNT, YYREEE (reference sequence). V was trimmed by 4 bases and J by 1 base, leaving 11 bases between them. CDR3 loop: CASSLGHGNTEAFF. In nucleotides, the CDR3 is TGTGCCAGCAGCCTGGGCCACGGGAACACTGAAGCTTTCTTT.

The V call is TRBV10-3, the J call TRBJ1-6; TRBD1 is a possible D gene (5 bases). This CDR3 contains 14 residues. V was clipped by 10 bases and J by 10 bases, with 20 bases between them. CDR1 is ENHRY, CDR2 SYGVKD, per germline. The CDR3 here is CATASTGDGSPLHF. As DNA, the CDR3 is TGTGCCACCGCTAGTACAGGAGACGGCTCACCCCTCCACTTT.

This chain's CDR3 is CASSFGQGGEKLFF. The DNA of the CDR3 is TGTGCCAGCAGCTTCGGACAGGGTGGTGAAAAACTGTTTTTT. The chain employs TRBV5-6 and TRBJ1-4, with 8 bases fitting TRBD1. With V trimmed by 2 bases and J by 7 bases, 4 bases remained unmatched. The CDR3 extends over 14 amino acids. Germline V lookup: CDR1 SGHDT, CDR2 YYEEEE. Looking up the rest from reference TRBV5-6 and TRBJ1-4 gives the full variable domain: DAGVTQSPTHLIKTRGQQVTLRCSPKSGHDTVSWYQQALGQGPQFIFQYYEEEERQRGNFPDRFSGHQFPNYSSELNVNALLLGDSALYLCASSFGQGGEKLFFGSGTQLSVL.

The rearrangement joins TRBV2 to TRBJ1-2; D not certain. V lost 4 bases to trimming and J lost 7 bases, with 7 bases between them. The germline gives CDR1 SNHLY, CDR2 FYNNEI. The CDR3 is 11 residues long. The CDR3 sequence: CASSVSVGYTF. The CDR3, as DNA: TGTGCCAGCAGTGTGTCCGTTGGCTACACCTTC.

The count of this clone is one. The gene calls are TRBV3-1 (or the pseudogene TRBV3-2) and TRBJ1-1; possibly TRBD1 for D (6 bases). Germline CDR1 LGHDT, CDR2 YNNKEL (reference sequence). Trimming took 1 base from V and 4 from J, leaving 13 bases between them. This CDR3 comprises 15 residues. CDR3 region: CASSQVSTGSTEAFF. CDR3 coding DNA: TGTGCCAGCAGCCAAGTTTCTACAGGGAGCACTGAAGCTTTCTTT.

The chain combines TRBV7-2 with TRBJ1-1; D is possibly TRBD1 (5 bases). Germline CDR1 reads SGHTA; CDR2 reads FQGNSA. The CDR3 consists of 14 residues. Deletions cut 5 bases from V and 5 bases from J, with 15 bases between. The CDR3 DNA sequence: TGTGCCAGCAGCCGCCTGGGGGGTGGTACTGAAGCTTTCTTT. Translating it yields CASSRLGGGTEAFF.

A single count supports this clone. In DNA, the CDR3 is TGTGCCACCAGTGACGCCACAGGGGTTCCCGGGGAGCTGTTTTTT. Translated, it gives CATSDATGVPGELFF. The chain recombines TRBV24-1 with TRBJ2-2; 7 bases agree with TRBD1. CDR3 length: 15 amino acids. The J segment lost 6 bases and the V segment lost 4 bases, leaving 7 bases of the junction unmatched. Germline CDR1 is KGHDR and CDR2 is SFDVKD.

The chain employs TRBV12-5 and TRBJ1-1; the D gene is possibly TRBD1 (6 bases). Trimming took off 0 bases at V and 0 bases at J, with 23 bases between the two ends. In germline, CDR1 is LGHNT, CDR2 FRNRAP. The CDR3 covers 20 residues. CDR3 nucleotides: TGTGCTAGTGGTTTGGTCGCCTGGGGGGGGCGGCAATTCATGAACACTGAAGCTTTCTTT. Translating gives CASGLVAWGGRQFMNTEAFF.

V and J are TRBV7-8 and TRBJ2-1; TRBD1 aligns across 7 bases. J was trimmed by 6 bases and V by 2 bases; bases with no gene match: 4. The CDR3 consists of 14 residues. The germline gives CDR1 SGHVS, CDR2 FQNEAQ. CDR3 amino acids: CASSLRPGGNEQFF. CDR3 sequence (DNA): TGTGCCAGCAGCTTAAGGCCAGGGGGCAATGAGCAGTTCTTC.

The chain links TRBV6-5 to TRBJ2-1, with D possibly being TRBD1 (6 bases). CDR3 size: 14 residues. Trimming shortened V by 4 bases and J by 2 bases, and 9 bases separated the two germline ends. Germline CDR1 reads MNHEY; CDR2 reads SVGAGI. This CDR3 is CASSFRTAYNEQFF. CDR3 bases: TGTGCCAGCAGTTTCAGGACAGCCTACAATGAGCAGTTCTTC.

This clone is a singleton in its sample. The rearrangement uses TRBV13 and TRBJ1-1; no definite D call. V was trimmed by 1 base and J by 11 bases, leaving 23 bases between them. This CDR3 is built from 16 residues. Germline values: CDR1 PRHDT, CDR2 FYEKMQ (reference sequence). CDR3 sequence reads: CASSLAPGSLNVGAFF. CDR3 in DNA: TGTGCCAGCAGCTTAGCTCCGGGATCGCTCAATGTAGGGGCTTTCTTT.

CDR3 sequence (DNA): TGTGCCAGCAGCTTGGGGTCAGGAAATGGCTACACCTTC. Translating it yields CASSLGSGNGYTF. The chain is built from TRBV5-4 and TRBJ1-2; D remains ambiguous. The CDR3 consists of 13 residues. Germline CDR1 is SGHNT and CDR2 is YYREEE (reference sequence). Trimming cost V 0 bases and J 6 bases, with 9 bases left between them. The whole variable domain, remainder taken from reference TRBV5-4 and TRBJ1-2, is ETGVTQSPTHLIKTRGQQVTLRCSSQSGHNTVSWYQQALGQGPQFIFQYYREEENGRGNFPPRFSGLQFPNYSSELNVNALELDDSALYLCASSLGSGNGYTFGSGTRLTVV.

The V call is TRBV4-2, the J call TRBJ1-6, with 8 bases identical to TRBD1. Germline CDR1 and CDR2: LGHNA and YNFKEQ. Trimming removed 0 bases from V and 8 bases from J; junction bases left unmatched: 3. This CDR3 is built from 15 residues. CDR3 nucleotides: TGTGCCAGCAGCCAAGACGGGACAGGTGATTCACCCCTCCACTTT. It specifies CASSQDGTGDSPLHF.